One sample yielded the 8 T cell receptor beta chains listed below, sequenced in a study of T cell responses to AZD1222 COVID-19 vaccine. Data came from immunoSEQ multiplex PCR; TCRdb stores just in-frame clones and leaves some out. This sample has about 140,000 clones, with 70% to 90% found just once. The sequencing here drew on peripheral blood, taken on day 0 of AZD1222 vaccination. The receptors were sampled from an adult in good health.

The chain recombines TRBV30 with TRBJ2-7; a possible D gene is TRBD2 (5 bases). Per the germline V gene, CDR1 is GTSNPN and CDR2 is SVGIG (reference sequence). V shed 5 bases and J shed 3 bases, with 11 bases lying between them. This CDR3 region has 12 residues. The CDR3 loop reads CAWEGQSYEQYF. CDR3 DNA: TGTGCCTGGGAGGGCCAGAGCTACGAGCAGTACTTC.

The V call is TRBV7-8, the J call TRBJ1-2; D is undetermined. The V end was cut by 2 bases, the J end by 2 bases, with 12 bases between. The CDR3 has 15 residues. Germline assignment: CDR1 SGHVS and CDR2 FQNEAQ. The CDR3 sequence: CASSLSGRPNYGYTF. Written as DNA, the CDR3 is TGTGCCAGCAGCTTAAGTGGCAGGCCCAACTATGGCTACACCTTC.

The chain carries TRBV6-1 and TRBJ1-6, with unresolved D. V was cut by 3 bases and J by 15 bases, with 15 bases left in between. The CDR3 is made up of 13 amino acids. Germline CDR1 reads MNHNS; CDR2 reads SASEGT. CDR3 loop: CASSEKGLMRLHF. CDR3 sequence (DNA): TGTGCCAGCAGTGAGAAAGGCCTCATGCGCCTCCACTTT.

V usage is TRBV11-2 and J usage is TRBJ2-7; TRBD2 aligns across 7 bases. The CDR3 contains 12 residues. Germline V gives CDR1 SGHAT, CDR2 FQNNGV. With V trimmed by 6 bases and J by 4 bases, 3 bases remained unmatched. The CDR3 sequence is CASRGGGYEQYF. The CDR3 DNA follows: TGTGCCAGCAGGGGCGGGGGTTACGAGCAGTACTTC.

The chain uses TRBV19 and TRBJ2-3, with D unclear. The germline gives CDR1 LNHDA, CDR2 SQIVND (reference sequence). The length of the CDR3 is 13 residues. V shed 7 bases and J shed 6 bases, with 14 bases lying between them. The CDR3 nucleotides read TGTGCCAGTACCGACCCTGGTAGGGATACGCAGTATTTT. This translates into CASTDPGRDTQYF.

The chain has TRBV29-1 and TRBJ1-4; D gene ambiguous. The CDR3 spans 12 residues. Germline V CDR1 and CDR2: SQVTM, ANQGSEA. V was trimmed by 6 bases and J by 4 bases, leaving 9 bases between them. CDR3 sequence (DNA): TGCAGCGTGGGCGGCCTTAATGAAAAACTGTTTTTT. This gives the protein CSVGGLNEKLFF.

The rearrangement links TRBV20-1 to TRBJ1-6, with a possible D match to TRBD1 (5 bases). The germline V gene has CDR1 DFQATT and CDR2 SNEGSKA (reference sequence). Trimming left V 3 bases short and J 10 bases short, with 13 bases between. The CDR3 length is 13 residues. The chain's CDR3 is CSASEGRWSPLHF. The CDR3 DNA follows: TGCAGTGCTAGTGAGGGGCGTTGGTCACCCCTCCACTTT.

The rearrangement joins TRBV5-1 to TRBJ1-2; 8 positions match TRBD1. The J segment lost 2 bases and the V segment lost 1 base, leaving 7 bases of the junction unmatched. In germline, CDR1 is SGHRS, CDR2 YFSETQ. CDR3 length: 16 residues. CDR3 nucleotide sequence: TGCGCCAGCAGCTTGAGCCGGGCAGGGGGCAACTATGGCTACACCTTC. This encodes CASSLSRAGGNYGYTF.